This T cell receptor (beta chain) came from a study of CD8 T cells in Susac syndrome. The table lists this clonotype with a count of one. RNA was extracted with the RNeasy kit, and a quantity of about 0.45 to 1 ug was reverse transcribed using random hexamers. TCRdb reprocessed the immunoSEQ multiplex PCR reads via MiXCR and lists one record per CDR3 protein. The sample lists 150,000 to 200,000 distinct CDR3 sequences; about 92% were seen once. Germline CDR1 SGHTS, CDR2 YDEGEE. Trimming removed 4 bases at V and 6 bases at J, with 13 bases between. This CDR3 is 14 amino acids long. The sample was CD4+ T cells from PBMCs. The receptor was derived from a human donor in good health. V is TRBV5-8 and J is TRBJ2-2; TRBD1 or TRBD2 may be the D gene (5 bases each). CDR3 residues: CASSPWDLSGELFF. For the CDR3, the DNA is TGTGCCAGCAGCCCCTGGGACCTCTCCGGGGAGCTGTTTTTT.